These 21 T cell receptor beta chains were all obtained from the same sample, sequenced in a study of T cell responses to AZD1222 COVID-19 vaccine. Clones were sequenced by immunoSEQ multiplex PCR, and TCRdb holds only the in-frame ones, with some missing. In the table there are roughly 160,000 clones, roughly 90% of which are singletons. The sample here was peripheral blood, taken 28 days after the second AZD1222 dose. The source of these receptors is an adult who received the AZD1222 COVID-19 vaccine.

This clone was recorded only once. J is TRBJ1-5 and V is TRBV19; 9 nucleotides line up with TRBD1. The junction had 6 bases not matched to a gene; V was cut back by 11 bases and J by 4 bases. Looked up from germline, CDR1 is LNHDA and CDR2 is SQIVND (reference sequence). The CDR3 has 13 amino acids. The CDR3 protein is CAGSGTGNQPQHF. In DNA, the CDR3 is TGTGCCGGATCCGGGACAGGGAATCAGCCCCAGCATTTT.

The chain links TRBV21-1 to TRBJ2-1; TRBD2 is taken as the D call from the table, unchecked against the DNA. TRBV21-1 constitutes a pseudogene. The CDR3 is 12 amino acids. For the CDR3, the DNA is TGTGCCAGCAGCAAATCCCGGGGGGGTGAGTTCTTC. Its translation is CASSKSRGGEFF.

This chain uses TRBV5-4 with TRBJ1-5, with a weak D call TRBD1 (5 bases). This CDR3 contains 14 residues. Trimming took 4 bases from V and 1 from J, leaving 9 bases between them. The V gene's germline CDR1 is SGHNT and CDR2 YYREEE (reference sequence). The CDR3: CASSLRDSNQPQHF. CDR3 DNA: TGTGCCAGCAGCCTCCGGGACAGCAATCAGCCCCAGCATTTT.

V gene TRBV5-5 combines with J gene TRBJ1-1; TRBD1 is a possible D gene (5 bases). Germline V gene lookup returns CDR1 SGHKS and CDR2 YYEKEE (reference sequence). The CDR3 has 14 amino acids. V lost 4 bases and J lost 4, with 14 bases in between. The CDR3 DNA sequence: TGTGCCAGCAGCCGGTCCGGGGGGGGCACTGAAGCTTTCTTT. Protein product: CASSRSGGGTEAFF.

CDR3 residues: CASTQTHVGRNEQFF. The CDR3 DNA reads TGTGCCAGTACCCAGACCCATGTTGGTCGCAATGAGCAGTTCTTC. This chain links TRBV19 with TRBJ2-1; the D is unclear. V lost 7 bases to trimming and J lost 6 bases, with 19 bases between them. The CDR3 is 15 residues long. Germline V CDR1 and CDR2: LNHDA, SQIVND (reference sequence).

This chain connects TRBV28 to TRBJ2-3; possibly TRBD1 for D (5 bases). V was cut by 6 bases and J by 2 bases, with 12 bases left in between. This CDR3 contains 14 residues. The germline V gene has CDR1 MDHEN and CDR2 SYDVKM. The CDR3 reads CASRGHQATDTQYF. The DNA of the CDR3 is TGTGCCAGCAGAGGACATCAAGCCACAGATACGCAGTATTTT.

The chain joins TRBV2 to TRBJ1-6, with D maybe TRBD1 (5 bases). Between the trimmed V and J ends, which lost 4 bases and 0 bases, there was a span of 10 bases. CDR3 size: 16 residues. Per germline, CDR1 SNHLY and CDR2 FYNNEI. CDR3 region: CASSGEGSSYNSPLHF. CDR3 bases: TGTGCCAGCAGTGGAGAGGGGAGCTCCTATAATTCACCCCTCCACTTT.

V and J are TRBV9 and TRBJ2-3, with TRBD2 matching over 12 bases. This CDR3 spans 15 amino acids. The germline CDR1 and CDR2 sequences are SGDLS and YYNGEE. After removal of 4 bases from V and 3 bases from J, the junction contained 3 bases not matched to a gene. CDR3 sequence reads: CASSWTSGDTDTQYF. The CDR3 region has the DNA TGTGCCAGCAGCTGGACTAGCGGGGATACAGATACGCAGTATTTT.

Points on this clone: The germline gene is not matched at one end of the junction; a read error may be the cause. Written as DNA, the CDR3 is TGCAGCGTGGAAGGCGGGAACTTGAACACCGGGGAGCTGTTTTTT. It translates to CSVEGGNLNTGELFF. This rearrangement joins TRBV29-1 to TRBJ2-2, with TRBD2 as a possible D gene (6 bases). CDR1 is SQVTM and CDR2 is ANQGSEA in the germline V gene. The CDR3 extends over 15 amino acids.

The chain joins TRBV6-2 or TRBV6-3 to TRBJ1-5; D remains ambiguous. CDR3 size: 17 residues. V was clipped by 2 bases and J by 4 bases, with 18 bases between them. The V gene's germline CDR1 is MNHEY and CDR2 SVGEGT. For the CDR3, the DNA is TGTGCCAGCAGTTACCCCTCCGGGGAGTTGAGGAATCAGCCCCAGCATTTT. Amino acids: CASSYPSGELRNQPQHF.

The chain links TRBV3-1 (or the pseudogene TRBV3-2) to TRBJ2-5; possibly TRBD2 for D (6 bases). The CDR3 is made up of 15 amino acids. In germline, CDR1 is LGHDT, CDR2 YNNKEL (reference sequence). Trimming stripped 1 base from V and 2 bases from J, with 11 bases between. Here the CDR3 reads CASSQALAEQETQYF. In DNA form, the CDR3 reads TGTGCCAGCAGCCAAGCCTTAGCGGAACAAGAGACCCAGTACTTC.

The J gene is TRBJ1-1, the V gene TRBV4-3; no definite D call. This CDR3 spans 15 amino acids. The V gene lost 1 base and the J gene lost 4 bases, with 13 bases spanning the gap. CDR1 LGHNA and CDR2 YSLEER come from the germline V gene. In DNA, the CDR3 is TGCGCCAGCAGCCAAGTCGGGCATTGGGGCACTGAAGCTTTCTTT. This translates into CASSQVGHWGTEAFF.

The chain has TRBV2 and TRBJ1-3; no firm D call. The CDR3 contains 13 residues. Germline assignment: CDR1 SNHLY and CDR2 FYNNEI. V lost 0 bases, J lost 5 bases, and 5 bases lay in between. This chain's CDR3 is CASSEAPRNTIYF. As DNA, the CDR3 is TGTGCCAGCAGTGAAGCCCCAAGAAACACCATATATTTT.

The V and J genes are TRBV30 and TRBJ1-2; D might be TRBD1 (5 bases). The CDR3 runs 11 residues. Germline loops: CDR1 GTSNPN, CDR2 SVGIG (reference sequence). Between the trimmed V and J ends, which lost 5 bases and 5 bases, there was a span of 9 bases. CDR3 nucleotide sequence: TGTGCCTGGGAAACAGGATATGGCTACACCTTC. This translates into CAWETGYGYTF.

This clone has just one count. This rearrangement joins TRBV27 to TRBJ1-4; D might be TRBD1 (6 bases). Trimming pared 6 bases from V and 0 bases from J, leaving 14 bases between. Germline V lookup: CDR1 MNHEY, CDR2 SMNVEV (reference sequence). CDR3 size: 16 residues. The chain's CDR3 is CASSPRRQATNEKLFF. Written as DNA, the CDR3 is TGTGCCAGCAGCCCCCGGAGACAGGCAACTAATGAAAAACTGTTTTTT.

The chain couples TRBV5-4 to TRBJ1-6; D gene unclear. CDR3 length equals 14 residues. From germline, CDR1 is SGHNT and CDR2 YYREEE (reference sequence). Trimming took off 0 bases at V and 10 bases at J, with 11 bases between the two ends. The DNA of the CDR3 is TGTGCCAGCAGCTTGGGGTCGATGGGGTCACCCCTCCACTTT. Protein: CASSLGSMGSPLHF. The entire variable domain, with the rest obtained from reference TRBV5-4 and TRBJ1-6, is as follows: ETGVTQSPTHLIKTRGQQVTLRCSSQSGHNTVSWYQQALGQGPQFIFQYYREEENGRGNFPPRFSGLQFPNYSSELNVNALELDDSALYLCASSLGSMGSPLHFGNGTRLTVT.

V and J are TRBV7-8 and TRBJ1-1; D might be TRBD1 (5 bases). There are 13 residues in the CDR3. The germline CDR1 and CDR2 sequences are SGHVS and FQNEAQ. V was shortened by 3 bases and J by 4 bases, with 9 bases between the two germline ends. CDR3 region: CASSFGHRTEAFF. The CDR3 bases are TGTGCCAGCAGCTTCGGACACCGCACTGAAGCTTTCTTT.

V and J are TRBV4-1 and TRBJ2-7; 8 bases are shared with TRBD1. This CDR3 is built from 16 residues. Germline CDR1 MGHRA, CDR2 YSYEKL. The V gene end was trimmed by 4 bases and the J gene end by 5 bases; junction bases not matched to a gene: 13. Here the CDR3 reads CASSPHPGDRSNEQYF. The CDR3 nucleotides read TGCGCCAGCAGCCCCCATCCCGGGGACAGGTCTAACGAGCAGTACTTC.

In this sample, this clone turned up once. The chain couples TRBV6-5 to TRBJ1-1; a possible D gene is TRBD1 (6 bases). Looked up from germline, CDR1 is MNHEY and CDR2 is SVGAGI. Trimming took 0 bases from V and 6 from J, leaving 14 bases between them. The CDR3 extends over 15 amino acids. CDR3 amino acids: CASSYSTGGAAEAFF. The CDR3 region has the DNA TGTGCCAGCAGTTACTCTACCGGGGGCGCCGCTGAAGCTTTCTTT.

On this clone itself: Other nucleotide sequences from this sample produce the same CDR3. The V call is TRBV3-1 (or the pseudogene TRBV3-2), the J call TRBJ2-7; TRBD1 is a possible D gene (6 bases). Germline V gene sequence: CDR1 LGHDT, CDR2 YNNKEL (reference sequence). Trimming removed 3 bases at V and 2 bases at J, with 8 bases between. The CDR3 is made up of 13 amino acids. DNA for the CDR3: TGTGCCAGCAGCCAGGACAGAGCCTACGAGCAGTACTTC. It yields the protein CASSQDRAYEQYF.

This clone has a handful of counts. The V and J genes are TRBV6-5 and TRBJ1-1, with 7 bases aligning to TRBD1. Germline values: CDR1 MNHEY, CDR2 SVGAGI. V lost 9 bases to trimming and J lost 2 bases; unmatched junction nucleotides: 3. The CDR3 is 12 residues long. CDR3 sequence: CASWTGNTEAFF. CDR3 in DNA: TGTGCCAGTTGGACAGGCAACACTGAAGCTTTCTTT.